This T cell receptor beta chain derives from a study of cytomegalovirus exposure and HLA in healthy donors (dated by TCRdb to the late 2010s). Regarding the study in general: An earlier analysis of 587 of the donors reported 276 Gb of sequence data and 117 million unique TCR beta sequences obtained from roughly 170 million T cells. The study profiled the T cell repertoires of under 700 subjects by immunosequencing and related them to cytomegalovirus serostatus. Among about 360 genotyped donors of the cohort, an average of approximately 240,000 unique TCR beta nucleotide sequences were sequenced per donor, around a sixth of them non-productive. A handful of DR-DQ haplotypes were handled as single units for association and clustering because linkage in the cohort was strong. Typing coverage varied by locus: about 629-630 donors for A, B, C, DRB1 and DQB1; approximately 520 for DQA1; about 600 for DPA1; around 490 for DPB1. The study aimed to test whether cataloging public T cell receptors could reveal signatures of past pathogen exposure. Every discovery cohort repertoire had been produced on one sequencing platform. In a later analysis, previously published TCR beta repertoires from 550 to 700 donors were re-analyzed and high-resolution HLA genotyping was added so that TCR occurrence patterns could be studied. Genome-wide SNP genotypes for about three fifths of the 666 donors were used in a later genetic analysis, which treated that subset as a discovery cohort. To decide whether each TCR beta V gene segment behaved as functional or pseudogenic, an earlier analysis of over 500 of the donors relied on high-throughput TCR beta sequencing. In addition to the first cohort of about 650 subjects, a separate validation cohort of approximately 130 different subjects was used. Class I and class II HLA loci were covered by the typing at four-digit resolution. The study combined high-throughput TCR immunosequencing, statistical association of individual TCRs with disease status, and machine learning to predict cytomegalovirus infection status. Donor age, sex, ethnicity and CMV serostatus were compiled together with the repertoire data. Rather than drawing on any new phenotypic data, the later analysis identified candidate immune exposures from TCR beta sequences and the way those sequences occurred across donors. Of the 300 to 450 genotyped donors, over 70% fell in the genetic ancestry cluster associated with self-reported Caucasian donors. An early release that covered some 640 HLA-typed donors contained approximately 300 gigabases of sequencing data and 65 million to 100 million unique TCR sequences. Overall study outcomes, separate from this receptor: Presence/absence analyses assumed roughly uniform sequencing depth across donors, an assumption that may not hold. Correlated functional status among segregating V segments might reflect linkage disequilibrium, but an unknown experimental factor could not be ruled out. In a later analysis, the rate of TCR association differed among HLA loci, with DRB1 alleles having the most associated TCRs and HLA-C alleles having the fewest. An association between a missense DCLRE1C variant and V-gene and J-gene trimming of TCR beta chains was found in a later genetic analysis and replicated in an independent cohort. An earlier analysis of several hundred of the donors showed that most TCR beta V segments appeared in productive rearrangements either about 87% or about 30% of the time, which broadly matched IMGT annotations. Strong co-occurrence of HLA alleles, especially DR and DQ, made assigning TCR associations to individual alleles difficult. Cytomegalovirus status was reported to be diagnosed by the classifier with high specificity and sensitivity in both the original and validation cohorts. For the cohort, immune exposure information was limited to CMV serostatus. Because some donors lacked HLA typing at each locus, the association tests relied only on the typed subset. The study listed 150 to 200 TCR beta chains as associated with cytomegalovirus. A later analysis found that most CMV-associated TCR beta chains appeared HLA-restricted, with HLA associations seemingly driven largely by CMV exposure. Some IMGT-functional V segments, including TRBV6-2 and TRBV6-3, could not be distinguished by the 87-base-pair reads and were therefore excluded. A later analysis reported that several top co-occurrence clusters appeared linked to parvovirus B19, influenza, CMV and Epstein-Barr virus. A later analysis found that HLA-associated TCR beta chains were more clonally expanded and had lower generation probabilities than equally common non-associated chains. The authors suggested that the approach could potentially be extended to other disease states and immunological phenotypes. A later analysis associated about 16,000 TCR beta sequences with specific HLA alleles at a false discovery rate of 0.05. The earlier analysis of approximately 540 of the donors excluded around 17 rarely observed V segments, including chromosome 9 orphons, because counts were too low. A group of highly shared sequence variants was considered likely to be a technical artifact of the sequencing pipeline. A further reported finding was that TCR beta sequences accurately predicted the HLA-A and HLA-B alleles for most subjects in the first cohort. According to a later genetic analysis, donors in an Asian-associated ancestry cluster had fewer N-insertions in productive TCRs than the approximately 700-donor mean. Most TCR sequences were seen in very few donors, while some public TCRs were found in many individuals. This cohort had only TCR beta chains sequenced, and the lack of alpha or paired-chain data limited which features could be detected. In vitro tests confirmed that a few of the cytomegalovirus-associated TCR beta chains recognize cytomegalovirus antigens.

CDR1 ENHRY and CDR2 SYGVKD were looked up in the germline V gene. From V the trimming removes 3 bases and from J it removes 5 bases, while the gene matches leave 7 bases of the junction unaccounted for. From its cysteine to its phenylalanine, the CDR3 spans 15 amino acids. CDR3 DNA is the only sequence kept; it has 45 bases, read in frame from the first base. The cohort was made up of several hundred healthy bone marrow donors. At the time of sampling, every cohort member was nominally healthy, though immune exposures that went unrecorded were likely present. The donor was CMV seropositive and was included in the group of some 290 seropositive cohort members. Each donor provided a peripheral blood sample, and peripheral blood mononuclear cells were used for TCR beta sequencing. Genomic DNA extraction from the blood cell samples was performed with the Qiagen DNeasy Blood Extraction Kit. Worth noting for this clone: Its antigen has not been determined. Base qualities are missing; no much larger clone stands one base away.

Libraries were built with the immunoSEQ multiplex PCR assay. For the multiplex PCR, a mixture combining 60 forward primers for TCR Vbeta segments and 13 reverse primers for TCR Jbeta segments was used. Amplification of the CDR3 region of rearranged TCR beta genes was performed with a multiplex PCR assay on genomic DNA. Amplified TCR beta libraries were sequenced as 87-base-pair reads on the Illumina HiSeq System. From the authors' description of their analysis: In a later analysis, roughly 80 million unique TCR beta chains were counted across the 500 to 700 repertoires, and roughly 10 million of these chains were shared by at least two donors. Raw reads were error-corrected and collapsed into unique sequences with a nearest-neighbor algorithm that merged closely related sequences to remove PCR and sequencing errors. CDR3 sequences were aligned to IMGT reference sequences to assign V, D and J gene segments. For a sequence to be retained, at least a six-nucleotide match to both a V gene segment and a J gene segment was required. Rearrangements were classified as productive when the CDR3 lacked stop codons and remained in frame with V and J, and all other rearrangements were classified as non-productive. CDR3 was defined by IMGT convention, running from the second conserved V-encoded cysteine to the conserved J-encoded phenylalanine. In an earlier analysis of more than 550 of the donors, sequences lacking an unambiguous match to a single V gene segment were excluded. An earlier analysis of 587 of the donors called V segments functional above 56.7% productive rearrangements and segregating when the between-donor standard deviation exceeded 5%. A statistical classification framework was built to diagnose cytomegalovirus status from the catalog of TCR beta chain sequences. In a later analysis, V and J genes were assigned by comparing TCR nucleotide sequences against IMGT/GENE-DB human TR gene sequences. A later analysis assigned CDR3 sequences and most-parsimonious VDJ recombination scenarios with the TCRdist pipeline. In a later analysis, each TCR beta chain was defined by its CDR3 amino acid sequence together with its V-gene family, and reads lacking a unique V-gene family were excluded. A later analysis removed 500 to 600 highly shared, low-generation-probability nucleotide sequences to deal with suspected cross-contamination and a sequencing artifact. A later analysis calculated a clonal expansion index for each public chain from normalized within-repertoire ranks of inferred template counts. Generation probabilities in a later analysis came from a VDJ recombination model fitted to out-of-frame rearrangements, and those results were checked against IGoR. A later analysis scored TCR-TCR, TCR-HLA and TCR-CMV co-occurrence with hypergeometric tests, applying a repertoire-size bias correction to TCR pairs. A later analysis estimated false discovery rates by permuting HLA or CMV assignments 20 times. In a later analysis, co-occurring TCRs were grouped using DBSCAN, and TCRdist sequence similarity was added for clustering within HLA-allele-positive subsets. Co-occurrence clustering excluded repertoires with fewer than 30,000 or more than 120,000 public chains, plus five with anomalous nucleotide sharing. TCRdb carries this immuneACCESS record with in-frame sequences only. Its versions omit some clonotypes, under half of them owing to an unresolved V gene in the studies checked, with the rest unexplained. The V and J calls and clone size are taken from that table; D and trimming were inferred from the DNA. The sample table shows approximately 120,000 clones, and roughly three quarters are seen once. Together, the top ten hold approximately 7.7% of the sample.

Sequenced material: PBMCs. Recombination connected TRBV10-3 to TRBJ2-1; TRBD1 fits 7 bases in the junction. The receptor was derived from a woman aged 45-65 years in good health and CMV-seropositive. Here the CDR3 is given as CAISDYGQDHNEQFF. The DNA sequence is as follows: TGTGCCATCAGTGACTACGGACAGGACCACAATGAGCAGTTCTTC.